Listed here are 6 T cell receptor beta chains from one sample, sequenced in a study of blood T cell repertoires in COVID-19. Libraries were prepared by immunoSEQ multiplex PCR; TCRdb keeps only in-frame clonotypes and omits some of them. The sample includes 220,000 or so clones, approximately 78% of them seen just once. Sequencing used peripheral blood. Every receptor here comes from a woman older than 75 with COVID-19, enrolled during active disease.

There are a few counts of this clone. This chain joins TRBV7-9 and TRBJ2-2; D call uncertain. CDR1 and CDR2 (germline): SEHNR, FQNEAQ (reference sequence). The V end was cut by 3 bases, the J end by 2 bases, with 7 bases between. This CDR3 has 14 amino acids. DNA of the CDR3: TGTGCCAGCAGCTTGGCCGCAAACACCGGGGAGCTGTTTTTT. Translating it yields CASSLAANTGELFF.

The chain combines TRBV6-5 with TRBJ2-3; no definite D call. CDR3 length: 15 residues. Germline CDR1 is MNHEY and CDR2 is SVGAGI. The V and J ends lost 2 bases and 2 bases respectively, with 11 bases between them. CDR3 nucleotide sequence: TGTGCCAGCAGTTACCGGCAGGCGAACACAGATACGCAGTATTTT. Its protein is CASSYRQANTDTQYF.

This clone was seen more than once but under ten times. The chain has TRBV14 and TRBJ2-3, with TRBD2 matching over 10 bases. The CDR3 sequence is 17 residues long. After removal of 1 base from V and 3 bases from J, the junction contained 7 bases not matched to a gene. Per the germline V gene, CDR1 is SGHDN and CDR2 is FVKESK. CDR3 in amino acids: CASSQVPSGSRTDTQYF. In DNA form, the CDR3 reads TGTGCCAGCAGCCAAGTTCCTAGCGGGAGCCGAACAGATACGCAGTATTTT. Drawing the rest from reference TRBV14 and TRBJ2-3, the complete variable domain is EAGVTQFPSHSVIEKGQTVTLRCDPISGHDNLYWYRRVMGKEIKFLLHFVKESKQDESGMPNNRFLAERTGGTYSTLKVQPAELEDSGVYFCASSQVPSGSRTDTQYFGPGTRLTVL.

A few counts support this clone. The chain uses TRBV11-2 and TRBJ2-7; 8 nucleotides agree with TRBD2. Trimming cost V 7 bases and J 6 bases; bases outside gene matches: 11. The V gene's germline CDR1 is SGHAT and CDR2 FQNNGV. This CDR3 is built from 14 residues. The CDR3 DNA reads as TGTGCCAGCACTCAAAGCGGGAGTTCGGGCGAGCAGTACTTC. It codes for CASTQSGSSGEQYF.

V gene TRBV30 combines with J gene TRBJ1-1; D not certain. The CDR3 consists of 12 residues. CDR1 and CDR2 (germline): GTSNPN, SVGIG (reference sequence). V gave up 6 bases and J gave up 4 bases, with 12 bases separating them. CDR3 coding DNA: TGTGCCTGTGGACTCACCGGCACTGAAGCTTTCTTT. This translates into CACGLTGTEAFF.

V usage is TRBV11-2 and J usage is TRBJ2-2, with 7 bases fitting TRBD2. CDR3 length: 17 amino acids. Losses at the gene ends were 2 bases for V and 1 base for J; bases not matched to a gene: 7. Germline V gives CDR1 SGHAT, CDR2 FQNNGV. The CDR3 DNA is TGTGCCAGCAGCTTATACGCAGCTAGCGGGAACACCGGGGAGCTGTTTTTT. It specifies CASSLYAASGNTGELFF. The whole variable domain, remainder taken from reference TRBV11-2 and TRBJ2-2, is EAGVAQSPRYKIIEKRQSVAFWCNPISGHATLYWYQQILGQGPKLLIQFQNNGVVDDSQLPKDRFSAERLKGVDSTLKIQPAKLEDSAVYLCASSLYAASGNTGELFFGEGSRLTVL.